Shown below are 30 T cell receptor beta chains from a single sample sequenced in a study of regulatory T cells in long-lasting Graves disease. Library construction for TCR beta used iRepertoire HTBI primers and Arm-PCR of CDR3 regions. MiXCR, applied by TCRdb to the multiplex PCR reads, yields one record per CDR3 protein. This table holds 530,000 or so distinct CDR3 sequences, roughly 14% found once. The sample's time point: newly diagnosed GD, antithyroid drugs for less than 3 months. Researchers made the TCR library from RNA that was extracted from PBMCs. These same records also appear under a second study, on T cells in Graves' hyperthyroidism and ophthalmopathy.

Material: peripheral blood mononuclear cells (PBMCs), obtained at new diagnosis, from a patient treated with antithyroid drugs. These receptors were collected from a man aged 30 to 39 with Graves disease.

This clonotype was detected only a few times. The rearrangement uses TRBV5-1 and TRBJ2-1; 10 bases line up with TRBD1. Germline V gene sequence: CDR1 SGHRS, CDR2 YFSETQ. The CDR3 sequence is 16 residues long. Unmatched junction bases numbered 9, after V lost 4 bases and J lost 5 bases. The CDR3 spells CASSPGPGTGDNEQFF. The CDR3 nucleotides read TGCGCCAGCAGCCCCGGACCCGGGACAGGGGACAATGAGCAGTTCTTC.

This clonotype was counted at least ten times. This rearrangement joins TRBV7-9 to TRBJ2-7; D not resolved. Looked up from germline, CDR1 is SEHNR and CDR2 is FQNEAQ (reference sequence). The CDR3 runs to 14 residues. V lost 4 bases to trimming and J lost 2 bases, with 12 bases between them. DNA of the CDR3: TGTGCCAGCAGCTCCCTGGACGGACCCTACGAGCAGTACTTC. Translating gives CASSSLDGPYEQYF.

This clonotype appeared many times. The CDR3 region is CSADRARSSYNEQFF. In DNA, the CDR3 is TGCAGCGCGGACAGGGCCAGGAGCTCCTACAATGAGCAGTTCTTC. This rearrangement joins TRBV29-1 to TRBJ2-1; 8 nucleotides align to TRBD1. Germline-derived CDR1 and CDR2 are SQVTM and ANQGSEA. After removal of 7 bases from V and 0 bases from J, the junction contained 8 bases not matched to a gene. The CDR3 spans 15 residues.

This clonotype was seen many times. The chain links TRBV27 to TRBJ2-1; D gene ambiguous. CDR1 and CDR2 (germline): MNHEY, SMNVEV (reference sequence). Trimming removed 1 base from V and 9 bases from J, with 10 bases in between. There are 13 residues in the CDR3. CDR3 residues: CASSLLVWGEQFF. CDR3 DNA: TGTGCCAGCAGTTTATTAGTTTGGGGTGAGCAGTTCTTC.

Note on this clonotype: One junction end disagrees with the germline gene, perhaps due to a read error. The V gene is TRBV18, the J gene TRBJ2-3; D gene ambiguous. Germline CDR1 and CDR2: KGHSH and LQKENI. The CDR3 has 13 residues. CDR3 loop: CAISSQGTDTQYF. DNA of the CDR3: TGTGCCATCTCATCCCAGGGCACAGATACGCAGTATTTT.

At least ten counts were recorded for this clonotype. This chain joins TRBV12-3 or TRBV12-4 and TRBJ2-1; 9 bases fit TRBD2. V shed 7 bases, J shed 3 bases, and the junction held 7 bases outside the gene matches. This CDR3 has 15 amino acids. The CDR3 protein is CASNRASGIYNEQFF. Written as DNA, the CDR3 is TGTGCCAGCAACCGGGCTAGCGGGATCTACAATGAGCAGTTCTTC.

Ten or more counts support this clonotype. This chain links TRBV27 with TRBJ1-1; D may be TRBD1 (5 bases). The V and J ends lost 6 bases and 3 bases respectively, with 5 bases between them. CDR1 MNHEY and CDR2 SMNVEV come from the germline V gene (reference sequence). This CDR3 is built from 11 residues. CDR3 DNA sequence: TGTGCCAGCAGAGGGGACACTGAAGCTTTCTTT. Protein product: CASRGDTEAFF.

This clonotype has at least ten counts. The CDR3 reads CASGGPGENEKLFF. CDR3 DNA sequence: TGTGCCAGTGGGGGTCCAGGGGAAAATGAAAAACTGTTTTTT. The chain joins TRBV6-1 to TRBJ1-4; a possible D gene is TRBD1 (6 bases). V lost 9 bases and J lost 5, with 16 bases in between. CDR3 length: 14 residues. The germline V gene encodes CDR1 MNHNS and CDR2 SASEGT.

This clonotype appeared many times. CDR3 protein: CASSSFRRSGTVLEQFF. In DNA, the CDR3 is TGTGCCAGCAGCTCCTTCCGCCGGAGCGGGACCGTGTTGGAGCAGTTCTTC. This rearrangement joins TRBV7-9 to TRBJ2-1; 7 nucleotides line up with TRBD2. This CDR3 has 17 residues. The V gene end was trimmed by 4 bases and the J gene end by 10 bases; junction bases not matched to a gene: 19. CDR1 and CDR2 from the germline V gene are SEHNR and FQNEAQ (reference sequence).

The J gene is TRBJ2-3, the V gene TRBV27; 10 nucleotides line up with TRBD2. From germline, CDR1 is MNHEY and CDR2 SMNVEV (reference sequence). The ends lost 2 bases at V and 1 base at J; junction bases unmatched: 6. CDR3 size: 17 residues. The CDR3 sequence: CASSLIRLAGRTDTQYF. As DNA, the CDR3 is TGTGCCAGCAGTTTAATTCGACTAGCGGGTCGCACAGATACGCAGTATTTT.

This clonotype has ten or more counts. The chain has TRBV12-5 and TRBJ2-7; 8 positions match TRBD2. Germline assignment: CDR1 LGHNT and CDR2 FRNRAP. The V segment lost 0 bases and the J segment 0 bases; nucleotides outside the gene matches: 4. There are 16 residues in the CDR3. CDR3 nucleotide sequence: TGTGCTAGTGGTTTGGTAGTTAGCGGGAACTCCTACGAGCAGTACTTC. Translation gives CASGLVVSGNSYEQYF.

The chain joins TRBV6-2 or TRBV6-3 to TRBJ2-4; D might be TRBD2 (6 bases). In germline, CDR1 is MNHEY, CDR2 SVGEGT. This CDR3 comprises 15 residues. Trimming stripped 2 bases from V and 0 bases from J, with 8 bases between. The CDR3 loop is CASSYQGLAKNIQYF. The DNA for the CDR3 is TGTGCCAGCAGTTACCAGGGACTAGCCAAAAACATTCAGTACTTC.

This clonotype was observed at least ten times. This chain joins TRBV7-6 and TRBJ2-3, with 8 bases aligning to TRBD2. V shed 6 bases, J shed 0 bases, and the junction held 8 bases outside the gene matches. The CDR3 extends over 16 amino acids. Germline CDR1 and CDR2: SGHVS and FNYEAQ. CDR3 in amino acids: CASSISASGSTDTQYF. CDR3 coding DNA: TGTGCCAGCAGTATTTCGGCTAGCGGGAGCACAGATACGCAGTATTTT.

This clonotype was seen repeatedly, ten times or more. The CDR3 region is CSVGDSNQETQYF. DNA of the CDR3: TGCAGCGTTGGGGACAGCAACCAAGAGACCCAGTACTTC. The J gene is TRBJ2-5, the V gene TRBV29-1; TRBD1 matches at 7 bases. The V gene end was trimmed by 4 bases and the J gene end by 0 bases; junction bases not matched to a gene: 2. The CDR3 runs to 13 residues. CDR1 is SQVTM and CDR2 is ANQGSEA in the germline V gene.

This clonotype was found many times. The chain combines TRBV12-3 or TRBV12-4 with TRBJ2-2, with 8 bases matching TRBD2. V was clipped by 6 bases and J by 5 bases; unmatched bases: 8. This CDR3 has 15 amino acids. CDR3 sequence (DNA): TGTGCCAGCAGCCTTCGGGGGGGATGGACCGGGGAGCTGTTTTTT. It encodes CASSLRGGWTGELFF.

This clonotype was seen only a few times. CDR3 DNA: TGTGCCTGGATGGGTGGGTTGTACACCGGGGAGCTGTTTTTT. This translates into CAWMGGLYTGELFF. This sequence joins TRBV30 and TRBJ2-2; D is unresolved. From germline, CDR1 is GTSNPN and CDR2 SVGIG (reference sequence). The CDR3 length is 14 residues. V was clipped by 4 bases and J by 3 bases, with 12 bases between them.

The chain links TRBV27 to TRBJ2-5; 12 bases match TRBD2. This CDR3 has 13 residues. Trimming at V came to 5 bases and at J to 5 bases, leaving 0 bases not matched to a gene. In germline, CDR1 is MNHEY, CDR2 SMNVEV (reference sequence). CDR3 loop: CASSGLAGETQYF. DNA for the CDR3: TGTGCCAGCAGTGGACTAGCGGGGGAGACCCAGTACTTC.

The sample holds many counts of this clonotype. The chain joins TRBV7-9 to TRBJ1-2, with D unclear. This CDR3 contains 13 residues. Trimming took 5 bases from V and 6 from J, leaving 13 bases between them. Looked up from germline, CDR1 is SEHNR and CDR2 is FQNEAQ (reference sequence). CDR3: CASSRPTSDGYTF. CDR3 nucleotide sequence: TGTGCCAGCAGCCGACCAACTAGTGATGGCTACACCTTC. The full variable domain, with the rest looked up from reference TRBV7-9 and TRBJ1-2, is DTGVSQNPRHKITKRGQNVTFRCDPISEHNRLYWYRQTLGQGPEFLTYFQNEAQLEKSRLLSDRFSAERPKGSFSTLEIQRTEQGDSAMYLCASSRPTSDGYTFGSGTRLTVV.

The sample holds many counts of this clonotype. An end of the junction differs from the germline gene, which may be a read error. The chain is built from TRBV20-1 and TRBJ2-3, with 7 bases matching TRBD2. Per the germline V gene, CDR1 is DFQATT and CDR2 is SNEGSKA (reference sequence). The CDR3 is made up of 11 amino acids. This chain's CDR3 is CSASPGTTGNF. The CDR3 nucleotides read TGCAGTGCCAGCCCCGGGACTACCGGGAATTTT.

Details on this clonotype: The likely explanation is a read error, given a far larger clone one base away. V is TRBV12-3 or TRBV12-4 and J is TRBJ2-7, with D possibly TRBD1 on 5 matching bases. V was pared by 8 bases and J by 2 bases, with 13 bases between. CDR3 size: 13 residues. The CDR3 reads CASGSQDAYEQYF. In DNA form, the CDR3 reads TGTGCCAGCGGCTCACAGGATGCCTACGAGCAGTACTTC.

This clonotype appeared a few times. A clone one base away is much larger, so this may be a read error. The chain recombines TRBV3-1 with TRBJ1-1; 7 bases align to TRBD1. Looked up from germline, CDR1 is LGHDT and CDR2 is YNNKEL (reference sequence). The CDR3 runs 12 residues. CDR3 region: CASSPRGTEALF. The CDR3, as DNA: TGTGCCAGCAGCCCCAGGGGGACTGAAGCTCTCTTT.

This clonotype showed up many times. The V gene is TRBV20-1, the J gene TRBJ1-2, with no clear D. Trimming took 6 bases from V and 3 from J, leaving 8 bases between them. Germline lookup yields CDR1 DFQATT and CDR2 SNEGSKA (reference sequence). This CDR3 region has 11 residues. The CDR3 nucleotides read TGCAGTGCCCGAGGAGACTATGGCTACACCTTC. Translation: CSARGDYGYTF.

Ten or more counts support this clonotype. The V call is TRBV7-8, the J call TRBJ2-1; 9 bases match TRBD1. V lost 4 bases and J lost 7; bases outside the gene matches: 8. The CDR3 sequence is 15 residues long. From germline, CDR1 is SGHVS and CDR2 FQNEAQ. The CDR3 DNA reads TGTGCCAGCAGCTCCAATCCGGGACAGGGAAATGAGCAGTTCTTC. Its protein is CASSSNPGQGNEQFF.

This clonotype was seen at least ten times. The rearrangement joins TRBV27 to TRBJ1-5, with D tentatively TRBD1 (6 bases). The CDR3 covers 15 residues. Between the trimmed V and J ends, which lost 2 bases and 6 bases, there was a span of 14 bases. Germline assignment: CDR1 MNHEY and CDR2 SMNVEV (reference sequence). CDR3 DNA: TGTGCCAGCAGTTTAACCCCAGGGGTAGGTCAGCCCCAGCATTTT. Amino acid sequence: CASSLTPGVGQPQHF.

There are many counts of this clonotype. DNA of the CDR3: TGTGCCAGCAGTATGTCAGGGAATCAGCCCCAGCATTTT. It is translated as CASSMSGNQPQHF. This chain uses TRBV14 with TRBJ1-5; possible D gene TRBD1, 5 bases. Germline V lookup: CDR1 SGHDN, CDR2 FVKESK. V lost 6 bases and J 4 bases, leaving 10 bases between the germline ends. The CDR3 spans 13 residues.

This clonotype has a count of ten or more. The chain employs TRBV3-1 and TRBJ1-1; D unresolved. The CDR3 contains 13 residues. From germline, CDR1 is LGHDT and CDR2 YNNKEL (reference sequence). The germline V and J ends were trimmed by 6 bases and 0 bases, with 8 bases remaining between them. Here the CDR3 reads CASSRQLNTEAFF. The CDR3 coding sequence is TGTGCCAGCAGTCGGCAGCTGAACACTGAAGCTTTCTTT.

This clonotype was detected only a few times. The chain recombines TRBV30 with TRBJ1-3; the D is unclear. This CDR3 contains 12 residues. Trimming cost V 0 bases and J 5 bases, with 5 bases left between them. Germline V gene data show CDR1 as GTSNPN and CDR2 as SVGIG (reference sequence). CDR3 in DNA: TGTGCCTGGAGTGTTAGTCGAAACACCATATATTTT. Its translation is CAWSVSRNTIYF.

This clonotype has ten or more counts. CDR3 sequence (DNA): TGTGCCTGGAGTGGACAGGGGGGGCGCGGGGACTACGAGCAGTACTTC. Amino acids: CAWSGQGGRGDYEQYF. The chain couples TRBV30 to TRBJ2-7; 9 nucleotides align to TRBD1. Germline loops: CDR1 GTSNPN, CDR2 SVGIG (reference sequence). V shed 1 base and J 3 bases; nucleotides not matched to a gene: 10. The CDR3 covers 16 residues.

The chain employs TRBV6-5 and TRBJ2-1, with D possibly TRBD2 on 5 matching bases. V dropped 3 bases and J dropped 7 bases, with 19 bases sitting between them. The CDR3 consists of 16 residues. The germline CDR1 and CDR2 sequences are MNHEY and SVGAGI. The CDR3 coding sequence is TGTGCCAGCAGTTATTTCCTCGGGAACGGTAGGAATGAGCAGTTCTTC. It is translated as CASSYFLGNGRNEQFF.

This clonotype was observed a handful of times. The genes are TRBV27 and TRBJ1-6; possible D gene TRBD1, 5 bases. The length of the CDR3 is 15 residues. Germline assignment: CDR1 MNHEY and CDR2 SMNVEV (reference sequence). The germline V and J ends were trimmed by 5 bases and 1 base, with 9 bases remaining between them. This chain's CDR3 is CASSPTVSYNSPLHF. The CDR3 DNA sequence: TGTGCCAGCAGTCCGACAGTTTCCTATAATTCACCCCTCCACTTT.